The 19 T cell receptor beta chains below were found in one sample sequenced in a study of T cell repertoires in cytomegalovirus infection. TCRdb reprocessed the reads with MiXCR, giving one entry per CDR3 protein. The table records around 71,000 distinct CDR3 sequences, roughly 22% of them present only once. Their antigens remain unidentified. Specimen: CD8+ T cells from cultured PBMCs, collected from culture after CMV antigen stimulation. Receptor source: a human donor in good health (CMV status not recorded). Some clones in this sample may be carry-over from other donors' samples.

The rearrangement uses TRBV7-9 and TRBJ2-2; TRBD2 aligns across 11 bases. V lost 6 bases to trimming and J lost 6 bases; unmatched junction nucleotides: 6. Germline CDR1 SEHNR, CDR2 FQNEAQ (reference sequence). This CDR3 is built from 15 residues. CDR3 in DNA: TGTGCCAGCAGTTCTAGCGGGGGGCCCCCCGGGGAGCTGTTTTTT. It codes for CASSSSGGPPGELFF.

The chain carries TRBV9 and TRBJ2-1, with a tentative D call TRBD2 (5 bases). Germline assignment: CDR1 SGDLS and CDR2 YYNGEE. The CDR3 is made up of 15 amino acids. Trimming removed 1 base at V and 3 bases at J, with 11 bases between. The CDR3 coding sequence is TGTGCCAGCAGCGTATCAGTCGGACTCTACAATGAGCAGTTCTTC. Residues: CASSVSVGLYNEQFF.

This clonotype was recorded a few times. V is TRBV6-8 and J is TRBJ2-2; 8 bases match TRBD1. The CDR3 loop spans 14 amino acids. Germline CDR1 reads MNHGY; CDR2 reads SAAAGT. V was clipped by 5 bases and J by 7 bases; unmatched bases: 6. The chain's CDR3 is CASSRYRGDGELFF. In DNA form, the CDR3 reads TGTGCCAGCAGTAGATACAGGGGGGACGGGGAGCTGTTTTTT.

The genes are TRBV7-9 and TRBJ2-7; 11 bases are shared with TRBD2. Germline CDR1 is SEHNR and CDR2 is FQNEAQ (reference sequence). The CDR3 totals 16 residues. The V gene end was trimmed by 6 bases and the J gene end by 7 bases; junction bases not matched to a gene: 14. In DNA, the CDR3 is TGTGCCAGCAGTTCTAGCGGGGGGCCCACCGTGGGAGAGCAGTACTTC. Translated, it gives CASSSSGGPTVGEQYF.

The chain recombines TRBV15 with TRBJ2-2; 10 bases align to TRBD1. Germline V CDR1 and CDR2: LNHNV, YYDKDF (reference sequence). Germline trimming cut 0 bases from V and 6 bases from J; bases unmatched to any gene: 4. This CDR3 spans 16 amino acids. The CDR3 nucleotides are TGTGCCACCAGCAGAGAGACCGGGACAGGGGCCGGGGAGCTGTTTTTT. Translated: CATSRETGTGAGELFF.

This clonotype appeared many times. The chain couples TRBV7-8 to TRBJ1-5; TRBD1 might be the D (6 bases). CDR1 and CDR2 (germline): SGHVS, FQNEAQ. V lost 2 bases and J 0 bases, leaving 14 bases between the germline ends. The CDR3 length is 17 residues. CDR3 loop: CASSLTGTPYSNQPQHF. The CDR3 DNA follows: TGTGCCAGCAGCTTAACGGGGACACCTTATAGCAATCAGCCCCAGCATTTT.

The V gene is TRBV6-6, the J gene TRBJ2-4; D unclear. This CDR3 region has 13 residues. V lost 6 bases and J lost 6, with 12 bases in between. Germline V gives CDR1 MNHNY, CDR2 SVGAGI (reference sequence). The CDR3 DNA reads as TGTGCCAGCAGCCCCGACATCGGAAACATTCAGTACTTC. Amino acid sequence: CASSPDIGNIQYF.

This clonotype was observed a few times. The chain joins TRBV12-3 or TRBV12-4 to TRBJ1-2; possibly TRBD1 for D (5 bases). V lost 2 bases and J 3 bases, leaving 13 bases between the germline ends. CDR3 length: 15 amino acids. In DNA form, the CDR3 reads TGTGCCAGCAGTTTATGGGAGGGGACCGACTATGGCTACACCTTC. It yields the protein CASSLWEGTDYGYTF.

This clonotype was counted between two and nine times. The rearrangement joins TRBV7-9 to TRBJ2-5; D not resolved. In germline, CDR1 is SEHNR, CDR2 FQNEAQ (reference sequence). Trimming left V 5 bases short and J 5 bases short, with 9 bases between. This CDR3 contains 12 residues. CDR3 region: CASSPIRETQYF. CDR3 sequence (DNA): TGTGCCAGCAGCCCCATCAGGGAGACCCAGTACTTC.

A few counts support this clonotype. The genes are TRBV5-4 and TRBJ1-1; 8 bases fit TRBD1. Germline CDR1 and CDR2: SGHNT and YYREEE (reference sequence). V shed 0 bases and J 5 bases; nucleotides not matched to a gene: 3. This CDR3 is 14 amino acids long. Here the CDR3 reads CASSLARGRTEAFF. The CDR3 nucleotides read TGTGCCAGCAGCTTGGCCAGGGGGCGGACTGAAGCTTTCTTT.

V usage is TRBV13 and J usage is TRBJ2-3, with 7 bases aligning to TRBD2. Germline values: CDR1 PRHDT, CDR2 FYEKMQ (reference sequence). V lost 5 bases to trimming and J lost 2 bases; unmatched junction nucleotides: 10. The CDR3 has 16 amino acids. The CDR3 reads CASSASPSGVTDTQYF. CDR3 nucleotide sequence: TGTGCCAGCAGCGCCTCCCCCAGCGGGGTCACAGATACGCAGTATTTT.

This clonotype was recorded at least ten times. This chain links TRBV6-6 with TRBJ1-3; maybe TRBD1 (5 bases). Trimming removed 0 bases at V and 4 bases at J, with 10 bases between. The CDR3 length is 15 residues. CDR1 is MNHNY and CDR2 is SVGAGI in the germline V gene (reference sequence). The CDR3 spells CASSYSAGYGNTIYF. CDR3 in DNA: TGTGCCAGCAGTTACTCGGCAGGGTACGGAAACACCATATATTTT.

This clonotype was seen only a few times. This sequence joins TRBV4-2 and TRBJ1-2; D is ambiguous. This CDR3 spans 14 amino acids. Per the germline V gene, CDR1 is LGHNA and CDR2 is YNFKEQ. With 0 bases removed from V and 8 bases from J, the gap between germline ends came to 13 bases. CDR3 sequence: CASSQDPGTEGYTF. In DNA, the CDR3 is TGTGCCAGCAGCCAAGATCCGGGAACAGAAGGCTACACCTTC.

V and J are TRBV27 and TRBJ1-1; 10 nucleotides agree with TRBD1. The junction had 14 bases not matched to a gene; V was cut back by 5 bases and J by 2 bases. In germline, CDR1 is MNHEY, CDR2 SMNVEV (reference sequence). The CDR3 consists of 18 residues. CDR3 coding DNA: TGTGCCAGCAGTCTAGATCGGGACAGGGGATGGGGAAACACTGAAGCTTTCTTT. The encoded protein is CASSLDRDRGWGNTEAFF.

The sample holds a few counts of this clonotype. The chain joins TRBV7-8 to TRBJ1-2, with D possibly matching TRBD1 (6 bases). The V and J ends lost 5 bases and 8 bases respectively, with 21 bases between them. This CDR3 comprises 15 residues. Germline values: CDR1 SGHVS, CDR2 FQNEAQ. CDR3 protein: CASSPRGGQRPGYTF. In DNA, the CDR3 is TGTGCCAGCAGCCCGAGGGGCGGACAGCGGCCCGGCTACACCTTC.

The chain employs TRBV24-1 and TRBJ2-3; possibly TRBD2 for D (6 bases). Germline V gene data show CDR1 as KGHDR and CDR2 as SFDVKD. The CDR3 consists of 14 residues. The ends were cut back, 7 bases at V and 6 bases at J, with 16 bases in the middle. The CDR3 reads CATRGVTSSDTQYF. CDR3 in DNA: TGTGCCACCAGAGGGGTGACTAGTTCTGATACGCAGTATTTT.

Only a few counts were recorded for this clonotype. V and J are TRBV12-3 or TRBV12-4 and TRBJ2-7; TRBD1 matches at 9 bases. V shed 1 base and J 5 bases; nucleotides not matched to a gene: 3. The CDR3 is 14 residues long. CDR3 in DNA: TGTGCCAGCAGTTTAGGGACAGGGGACCACGAGCAGTACTTC. This translates into CASSLGTGDHEQYF.

Only a few counts were recorded for this clonotype. The rearrangement uses TRBV4-2 and TRBJ1-1, with a tentative D call TRBD1 (5 bases). This CDR3 contains 14 residues. The V and J ends lost 0 bases and 3 bases respectively, with 8 bases between them. CDR1 is LGHNA and CDR2 is YNFKEQ in the germline V gene. In nucleotides, the CDR3 is TGTGCCAGCAGCCAAGATGGGGGGGACACTGAAGCTTTCTTT. It is translated as CASSQDGGDTEAFF.

V gene TRBV6-1 combines with J gene TRBJ1-1; 10 positions agree with TRBD1. Germline values: CDR1 MNHNS, CDR2 SASEGT. Trimming took 6 bases from V and 0 from J; bases not matched to a gene: 7. The CDR3 loop spans 16 amino acids. In nucleotides, the CDR3 is TGTGCCAGCAGAACGGGACAGGGGAGACTGAACACTGAAGCTTTCTTT. Its protein product is CASRTGQGRLNTEAFF.